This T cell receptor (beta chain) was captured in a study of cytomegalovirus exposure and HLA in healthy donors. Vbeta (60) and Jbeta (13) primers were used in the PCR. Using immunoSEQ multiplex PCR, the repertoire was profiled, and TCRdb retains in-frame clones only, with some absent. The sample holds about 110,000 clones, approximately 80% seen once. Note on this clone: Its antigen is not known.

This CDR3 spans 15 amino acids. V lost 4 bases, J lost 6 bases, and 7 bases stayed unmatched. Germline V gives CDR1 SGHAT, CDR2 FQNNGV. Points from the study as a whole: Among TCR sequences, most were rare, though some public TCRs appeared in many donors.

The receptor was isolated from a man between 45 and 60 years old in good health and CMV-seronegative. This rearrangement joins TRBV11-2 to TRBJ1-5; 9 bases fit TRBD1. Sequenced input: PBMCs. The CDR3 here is CASSSGTGFVQPQHF. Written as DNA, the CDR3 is TGTGCCAGCAGCTCAGGGACAGGGTTCGTTCAGCCCCAGCATTTT. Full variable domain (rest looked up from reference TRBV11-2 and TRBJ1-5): EAGVAQSPRYKIIEKRQSVAFWCNPISGHATLYWYQQILGQGPKLLIQFQNNGVVDDSQLPKDRFSAERLKGVDSTLKIQPAKLEDSAVYLCASSSGTGFVQPQHFGDGTRLSIL.